Listed below are T cell receptor beta chains from one sample, sequenced in a study of human T cells and chemical hapten exposure. TCRdb re-called the RACE reads with MiXCR, one entry per CDR3 protein. This sample carries roughly 43,000 distinct CDR3 sequences, approximately 9.6% of them seen once, and the ten largest clones take about 14%. This material consisted of whole blood, taken in connection with sensitization to the hapten diphenylcyclopropenone (DPC). The receptor source for this set is a woman in her twenties or thirties with alopecia areata. Some clones in this sample may be carry-over from other donors' samples. Each CDR3 is given with its conserved first and last residue. The order of the fields is J gene, D gene, clone size, V gene, CDR3 protein, CDR3 DNA. A D gene is named only where the DNA matches it firmly. Size is omitted from some rows. Given values are once, few, many or a class for expanded clones.

j_gene: TRBJ2-2; d_gene: .; abundance: many; v_gene: TRBV5-1; CDR3aa: CASSMTDTGELFF; CDR3nt: TGCGCCAGCAGCATGACAGACACCGGGGAGCTGTTTTTT
j_gene: TRBJ2-1; d_gene: TRBD2; abundance: few; v_gene: TRBV6-2/TRBV6-3; CDR3aa: CASSYPRARGSNEQFF; CDR3nt: TGTGCCAGCAGTTACCCGAGGGCGCGGGGGAGCAATGAGCAGTTCTTC
j_gene: TRBJ2-7; d_gene: TRBD1; abundance: .; v_gene: TRBV7-2; CDR3aa: CASSTPTGKIHEQYF; CDR3nt: TGTGCCAGCAGCACCCCGACAGGGAAGATCCACGAGCAGTACTTC
j_gene: TRBJ1-3; d_gene: .; abundance: .; v_gene: TRBV7-6; CDR3aa: CASSLEQGGFGNTIYF; CDR3nt: TGTGCCAGCAGCTTAGAACAGGGTGGATTCGGAAACACCATATATTTT
j_gene: TRBJ2-5; d_gene: .; abundance: .; v_gene: TRBV9; CDR3aa: CASSVFDRAQETQYF; CDR3nt: TGTGCCAGCAGCGTATTCGACAGAGCGCAAGAGACCCAGTACTTC
j_gene: TRBJ2-1; d_gene: TRBD2; abundance: few; v_gene: TRBV18; CDR3aa: CASSLASGGTYNEQFF; CDR3nt: TGTGCCAGCTCACTTGCTAGCGGGGGAACCTACAATGAGCAGTTCTTC
j_gene: TRBJ1-1; d_gene: .; abundance: few; v_gene: TRBV5-1; CDR3aa: CASSLVGGSPEAFF; CDR3nt: TGCGCCAGCAGCTTGGTTGGGGGAAGCCCTGAAGCTTTCTTT
j_gene: TRBJ2-2; d_gene: .; abundance: many; v_gene: TRBV12-3/TRBV12-4; CDR3aa: CASTQTGRVGTGELFF; CDR3nt: TGTGCCAGCACCCAGACAGGCCGGGTAGGGACCGGGGAGCTGTTTTTT
j_gene: TRBJ1-6; d_gene: .; abundance: .; v_gene: TRBV20-1; CDR3aa: CSAARGSNSPLHF; CDR3nt: TGCAGTGCCGCGCGGGGGAGCAATTCACCCCTCCACTTT
j_gene: TRBJ2-7; d_gene: TRBD2; abundance: few; v_gene: TRBV12-3/TRBV12-4; CDR3aa: CASSRGLAPYEQYF; CDR3nt: TGTGCCAGCAGTCGAGGACTAGCCCCCTACGAGCAGTACTTC
j_gene: TRBJ2-3; d_gene: .; abundance: .; v_gene: TRBV29-1; CDR3aa: CSVPDAGRDIDTQYF; CDR3nt: TGCAGCGTCCCTGACGCGGGGCGGGATATAGATACGCAGTATTTT
j_gene: TRBJ2-3; d_gene: TRBD2; abundance: many; v_gene: TRBV7-3; CDR3aa: CASSLVAGATDTQYF; CDR3nt: TGTGCCAGCAGCCTCGTAGCGGGGGCCACAGATACGCAGTATTTT
j_gene: TRBJ2-3; d_gene: .; abundance: few; v_gene: TRBV5-4; CDR3aa: CASSLVGRTSTDTQYF; CDR3nt: TGTGCCAGCAGCTTGGTTGGGCGGACCAGCACAGATACGCAGTATTTT
j_gene: TRBJ2-7; d_gene: .; abundance: few; v_gene: TRBV19; CDR3aa: CASSNPAGTSDEQYF; CDR3nt: TGTGCCAGTAGTAACCCCGCCGGGACGTCCGACGAGCAGTACTTC
j_gene: TRBJ2-7; d_gene: TRBD2; abundance: many; v_gene: TRBV5-1; CDR3aa: CASRSSGGTRNEQYF; CDR3nt: TGCGCCAGCAGATCTAGCGGTGGTACAAGGAACGAGCAGTACTTC
j_gene: TRBJ1-3; d_gene: .; abundance: .; v_gene: TRBV7-2; CDR3aa: CASSIFSGNTIYF; CDR3nt: TGTGCCAGCAGCATATTCTCTGGAAACACCATATATTTT
j_gene: TRBJ1-3; d_gene: .; abundance: .; v_gene: TRBV7-9; CDR3aa: CASSLTFSANTIYF; CDR3nt: TGTGCCAGCAGCCTCACTTTCTCTGCAAACACCATATATTTT
j_gene: TRBJ1-4; d_gene: .; abundance: .; v_gene: TRBV11-1; CDR3aa: CASSRRPGRVANEKLFF; CDR3nt: TGTGCCAGCAGTCGTCGACCAGGGCGTGTGGCTAATGAAAAACTGTTTTTT
j_gene: TRBJ2-3; d_gene: .; abundance: .; v_gene: TRBV12-3/TRBV12-4; CDR3aa: CASSLGAFGPRYF; CDR3nt: TGTGCCAGCAGTTTAGGGGCCTTCGGGCCCCGCTATTTT
j_gene: TRBJ1-2; d_gene: TRBD1; abundance: few; v_gene: TRBV6-1; CDR3aa: CASSGRTGKVWYGYTF; CDR3nt: TGTGCCAGCAGTGGCAGGACAGGGAAAGTATGGTATGGCTACACCTTC
j_gene: TRBJ2-5; d_gene: .; abundance: few; v_gene: TRBV4-3; CDR3aa: CASSPDGPGGPQYF; CDR3nt: TGCGCCAGCAGCCCAGATGGGCCCGGGGGCCCCCAGTACTTC
j_gene: TRBJ2-1; d_gene: TRBD1; abundance: many; v_gene: TRBV7-2; CDR3aa: CASSFQPGQGLNEQFF; CDR3nt: TGTGCCAGCAGCTTTCAGCCGGGACAGGGCCTTAATGAGCAGTTCTTC
j_gene: TRBJ2-3; d_gene: .; abundance: few; v_gene: TRBV11-2; CDR3aa: CASSSLGLGRARDTQYF; CDR3nt: TGTGCCAGCAGCTCTCTGGGTCTGGGGCGGGCCAGGGATACGCAGTATTTT
j_gene: TRBJ1-1; d_gene: TRBD1; abundance: many; v_gene: TRBV4-3; CDR3aa: CASSQDLVGQGGAFF; CDR3nt: TGCGCCAGCAGCCAAGATCTCGTGGGACAGGGAGGAGCTTTCTTT
j_gene: TRBJ2-7; d_gene: TRBD1; abundance: .; v_gene: TRBV20-1; CDR3aa: CSSGQVPEQYF; CDR3nt: TGCAGTTCGGGACAGGTTCCCGAGCAGTACTTC